These 8 T cell receptor beta chains were sequenced from one sample in a study of radiation and T cells in renal cell carcinoma (dated by TCRdb to 2019 to 2021). In light of the paper, this sample's time point label describes: blood 2 weeks post-SBRT. Per the publication, the treatment or condition label means: 15 Gy SBRT to primary tumor, nephrectomy 4 weeks later. Receptors were amplified or captured by the immunoSEQ multiplex PCR assay. Drawn from immuneACCESS, this table holds only the in-frame rearrangements with V and J called that TCRdb kept. Clones are partly lost; checked studies trace under half to an unresolved V gene and leave the rest unexplained. In all, the sample holds tens of thousands of clones, and 86% of those were seen once. 22% of the sample is taken by the ten largest. Source: blood, taken from a patient whose treatment included radiotherapy and nephrectomy. The receptors here all came from a woman aged 50 to 65 with renal cell carcinoma.

The rearrangement links TRBV7-2 to TRBJ2-7; TRBD1 is a possible D gene (6 bases). The V gene's germline CDR1 is SGHTA and CDR2 FQGNSA. CDR3 length: 14 residues. Trimming took 1 base from V and 2 from J, leaving 9 bases between them. CDR3 sequence: CASSLGTETYEQYF. CDR3 sequence (DNA): TGTGCCAGCAGCTTAGGGACAGAAACCTACGAGCAGTACTTC.

This clone appeared a few times. V and J are TRBV4-1 and TRBJ1-4; D gene uncertain. The CDR3 has 17 amino acids. V was shortened by 1 base and J by 4 bases, with 16 bases between the two germline ends. Germline values: CDR1 MGHRA, CDR2 YSYEKL. CDR3 sequence: CASSQVQSRRRNEKLFF. The CDR3 DNA reads TGCGCCAGCAGCCAAGTGCAGAGTCGGCGGCGTAATGAAAAACTGTTTTTT.

CDR3 DNA sequence: TGTGCCAGCAGTGACGATCCAAGGTTCCCCAATGGGCCCCAGCATTTT. Residues: CASSDDPRFPNGPQHF. The chain employs TRBV6-1 and TRBJ1-5; D uncertain. CDR1 is MNHNS, CDR2 SASEGT, per germline. The CDR3 runs 16 residues. V was trimmed by 3 bases and J by 9 bases, leaving 21 bases between them.

This chain uses TRBV10-3 with TRBJ1-2; D call uncertain. Trimming took 8 bases from V and 0 from J, leaving 10 bases between them. The CDR3 contains 13 residues. Germline V CDR1 and CDR2: ENHRY, SYGVKD. CDR3 in amino acids: CAIGTIANYGYTF. CDR3 bases: TGTGCCATCGGCACAATCGCTAACTATGGCTACACCTTC.

The V call is TRBV18, the J call TRBJ2-7; D is possibly TRBD2 (6 bases). Germline V gene sequence: CDR1 KGHSH, CDR2 LQKENI. The CDR3 runs 13 residues. Trimming removed 1 base from V and 6 bases from J, with 10 bases in between. CDR3 DNA: TGTGCCAGCTCACCACGGAGGGGCAGCGAGCAGTACTTC. This sequence encodes CASSPRRGSEQYF.

V is TRBV19 and J is TRBJ1-1; D is possibly TRBD1 (5 bases). From germline, CDR1 is LNHDA and CDR2 SQIVND (reference sequence). V lost 3 bases and J lost 0, with 11 bases in between. CDR3 length: 15 amino acids. The CDR3 coding sequence is TGTGCCAGTAGTATGAGGGGACGGTTGAACACTGAAGCTTTCTTT. Translating gives CASSMRGRLNTEAFF.

The chain recombines TRBV2 with TRBJ2-1, with unresolved D. This CDR3 is 13 amino acids long. Germline CDR1 reads SNHLY; CDR2 reads FYNNEI. V lost 7 bases, J lost 5 bases, and 12 bases lay in between. CDR3 sequence reads: CASTLSVNNEQFF. The CDR3 DNA is TGTGCCAGCACCTTAAGTGTTAACAATGAGCAGTTCTTC.

The chain recombines TRBV4-3 with TRBJ2-7; D is undetermined. Germline V gives CDR1 LGHNA, CDR2 YSLEER. The CDR3 is 15 amino acids. V lost 0 bases to trimming and J lost 0 bases, with 9 bases between them. The CDR3 region is CASSQDLGSSYEQYF. The CDR3 DNA reads as TGCGCCAGCAGCCAAGACTTGGGGTCCTCCTACGAGCAGTACTTC.